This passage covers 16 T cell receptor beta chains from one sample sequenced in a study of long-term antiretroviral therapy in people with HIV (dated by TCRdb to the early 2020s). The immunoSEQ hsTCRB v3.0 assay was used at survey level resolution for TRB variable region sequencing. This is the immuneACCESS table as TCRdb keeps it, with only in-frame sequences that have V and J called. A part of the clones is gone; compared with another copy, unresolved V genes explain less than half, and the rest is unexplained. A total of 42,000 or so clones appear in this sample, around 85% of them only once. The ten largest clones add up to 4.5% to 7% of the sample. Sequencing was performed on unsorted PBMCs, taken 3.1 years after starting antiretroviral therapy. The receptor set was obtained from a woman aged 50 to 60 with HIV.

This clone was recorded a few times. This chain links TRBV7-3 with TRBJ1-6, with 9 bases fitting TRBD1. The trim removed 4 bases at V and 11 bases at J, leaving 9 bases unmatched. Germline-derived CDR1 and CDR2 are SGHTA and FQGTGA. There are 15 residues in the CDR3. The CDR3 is CASSSIGQGMAPLHF. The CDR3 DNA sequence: TGTGCCAGCAGCTCAATAGGACAGGGGATGGCACCCCTCCACTTT.

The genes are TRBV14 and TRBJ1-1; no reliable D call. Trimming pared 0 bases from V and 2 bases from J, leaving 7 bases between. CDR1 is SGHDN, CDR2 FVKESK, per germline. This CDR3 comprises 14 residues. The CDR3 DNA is TGTGCCAGCAGCCAAGACTGGACCAACACTGAAGCTTTCTTT. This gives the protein CASSQDWTNTEAFF.

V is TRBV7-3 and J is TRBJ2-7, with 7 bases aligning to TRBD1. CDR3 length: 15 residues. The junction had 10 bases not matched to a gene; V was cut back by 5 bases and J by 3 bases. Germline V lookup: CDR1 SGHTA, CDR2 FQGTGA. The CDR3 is CASSEPDRYHYEQYF. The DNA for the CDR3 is TGTGCCAGCAGCGAACCGGACAGGTACCACTACGAGCAGTACTTC.

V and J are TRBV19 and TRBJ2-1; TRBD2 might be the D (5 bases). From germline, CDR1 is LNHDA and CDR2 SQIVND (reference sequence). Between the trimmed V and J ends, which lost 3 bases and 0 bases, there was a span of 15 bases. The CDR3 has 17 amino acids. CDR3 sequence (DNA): TGTGCCAGTAGTATTAGTGGCGGGTTCAGCTCCTACAATGAGCAGTTCTTC. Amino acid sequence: CASSISGGFSSYNEQFF.

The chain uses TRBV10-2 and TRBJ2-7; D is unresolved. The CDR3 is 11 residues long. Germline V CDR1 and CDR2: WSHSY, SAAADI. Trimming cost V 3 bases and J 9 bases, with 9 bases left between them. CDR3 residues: CASSDLLRQYF. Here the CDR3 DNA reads TGCGCCAGCAGTGACCTACTCAGGCAGTACTTC.

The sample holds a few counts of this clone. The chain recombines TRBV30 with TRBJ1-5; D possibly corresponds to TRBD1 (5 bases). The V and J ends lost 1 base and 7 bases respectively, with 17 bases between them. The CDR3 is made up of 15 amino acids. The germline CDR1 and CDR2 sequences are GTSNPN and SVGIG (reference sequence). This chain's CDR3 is CAWSESQGMYQPQHF. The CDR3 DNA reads TGTGCCTGGAGTGAGAGTCAGGGAATGTACCAGCCCCAGCATTTT. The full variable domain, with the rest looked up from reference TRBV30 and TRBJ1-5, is SQTIHQWPATLVQPVGSPLSLECTVEGTSNPNLYWYRQAAGRGLQLLFYSVGIGQISSEVPQNLSASRPQDRQFILSSKKLLLSDSGFYLCAWSESQGMYQPQHFGDGTRLSIL.

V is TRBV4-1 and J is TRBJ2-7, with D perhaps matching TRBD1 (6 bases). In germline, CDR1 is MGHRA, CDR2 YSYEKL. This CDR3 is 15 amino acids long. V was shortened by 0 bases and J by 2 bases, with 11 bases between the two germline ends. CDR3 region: CASSQDAQGTYEQYF. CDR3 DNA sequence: TGCGCCAGCAGCCAAGATGCACAGGGAACCTACGAGCAGTACTTC.

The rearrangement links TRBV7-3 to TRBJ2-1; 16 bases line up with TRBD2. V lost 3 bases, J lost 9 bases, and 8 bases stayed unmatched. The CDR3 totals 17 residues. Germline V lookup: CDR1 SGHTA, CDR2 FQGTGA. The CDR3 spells CASSLSPGLAGGPEQFF. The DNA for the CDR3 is TGTGCCAGCAGCTTGTCCCCGGGACTAGCGGGGGGGCCTGAGCAGTTCTTC.

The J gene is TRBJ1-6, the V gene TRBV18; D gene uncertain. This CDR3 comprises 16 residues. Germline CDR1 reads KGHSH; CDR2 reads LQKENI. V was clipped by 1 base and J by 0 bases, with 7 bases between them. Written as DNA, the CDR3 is TGTGCCAGCTCACCACTCGGCCGCTCCTATAATTCACCCCTCCACTTT. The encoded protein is CASSPLGRSYNSPLHF.

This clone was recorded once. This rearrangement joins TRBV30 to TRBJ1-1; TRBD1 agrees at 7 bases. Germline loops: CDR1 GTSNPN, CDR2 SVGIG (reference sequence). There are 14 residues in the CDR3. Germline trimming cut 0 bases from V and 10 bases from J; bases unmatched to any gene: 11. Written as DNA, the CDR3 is TGTGCCTGGAGTGTTGGGGGGCCCTCAGGGGGAGCTTTCTTT. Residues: CAWSVGGPSGGAFF. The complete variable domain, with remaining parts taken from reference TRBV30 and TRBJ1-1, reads SQTIHQWPATLVQPVGSPLSLECTVEGTSNPNLYWYRQAAGRGLQLLFYSVGIGQISSEVPQNLSASRPQDRQFILSSKKLLLSDSGFYLCAWSVGGPSGGAFFGQGTRLTVV.

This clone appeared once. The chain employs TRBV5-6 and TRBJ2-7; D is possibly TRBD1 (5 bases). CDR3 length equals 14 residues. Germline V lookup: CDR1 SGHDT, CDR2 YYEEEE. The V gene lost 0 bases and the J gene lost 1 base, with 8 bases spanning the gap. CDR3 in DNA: TGTGCCAGCAGCTTGGTAAAGGGGTCCTACGAGCAGTACTTC. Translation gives CASSLVKGSYEQYF.

This chain's CDR3 is CASTLTQGQGNTEAFF. The CDR3 DNA sequence: TGTGCCAGCACTCTAACGCAGGGACAGGGGAACACTGAAGCTTTCTTT. The J gene is TRBJ1-1, the V gene TRBV6-6; TRBD1 agrees at 9 bases. The ends lost 7 bases at V and 1 base at J; junction bases unmatched: 10. CDR3 size: 16 residues. CDR1 is MNHNY and CDR2 is SVGAGI in the germline V gene (reference sequence).

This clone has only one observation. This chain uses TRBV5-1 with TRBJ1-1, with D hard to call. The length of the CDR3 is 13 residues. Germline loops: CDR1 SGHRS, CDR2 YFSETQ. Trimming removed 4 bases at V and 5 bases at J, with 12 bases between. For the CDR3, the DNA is TGCGCCAGCAGCCTACGCGGTGATACTGAAGCTTTCTTT. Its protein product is CASSLRGDTEAFF.

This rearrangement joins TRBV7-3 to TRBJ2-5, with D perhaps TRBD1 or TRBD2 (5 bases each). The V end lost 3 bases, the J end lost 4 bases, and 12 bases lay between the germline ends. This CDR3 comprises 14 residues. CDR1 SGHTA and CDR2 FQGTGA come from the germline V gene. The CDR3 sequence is CASSFWAGTETQYF. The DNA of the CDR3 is TGTGCCAGCAGCTTCTGGGCAGGGACAGAGACCCAGTACTTC.

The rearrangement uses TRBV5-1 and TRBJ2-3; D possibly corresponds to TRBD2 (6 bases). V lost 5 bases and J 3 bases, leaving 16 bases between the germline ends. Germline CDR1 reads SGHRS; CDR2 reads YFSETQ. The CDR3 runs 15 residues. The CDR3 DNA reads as TGCGCCAGCAGGGGGACTTCGGTGAATACAGATACGCAGTATTTT. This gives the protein CASRGTSVNTDTQYF.

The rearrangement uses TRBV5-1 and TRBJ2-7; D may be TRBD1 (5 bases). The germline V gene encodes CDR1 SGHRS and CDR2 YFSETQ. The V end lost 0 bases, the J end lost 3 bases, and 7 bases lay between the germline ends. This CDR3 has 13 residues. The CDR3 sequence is CASSLDRLYEQYF. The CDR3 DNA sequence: TGCGCCAGCAGCTTGGACAGGCTCTACGAGCAGTACTTC. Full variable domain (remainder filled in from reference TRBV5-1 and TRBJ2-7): KAGVTQTPRYLIKTRGQQVTLSCSPISGHRSVSWYQQTPGQGLQFLFEYFSETQRNKGNFPGRFSGRQFSNSRSEMNVSTLELGDSALYLCASSLDRLYEQYFGPGTRLTVT.